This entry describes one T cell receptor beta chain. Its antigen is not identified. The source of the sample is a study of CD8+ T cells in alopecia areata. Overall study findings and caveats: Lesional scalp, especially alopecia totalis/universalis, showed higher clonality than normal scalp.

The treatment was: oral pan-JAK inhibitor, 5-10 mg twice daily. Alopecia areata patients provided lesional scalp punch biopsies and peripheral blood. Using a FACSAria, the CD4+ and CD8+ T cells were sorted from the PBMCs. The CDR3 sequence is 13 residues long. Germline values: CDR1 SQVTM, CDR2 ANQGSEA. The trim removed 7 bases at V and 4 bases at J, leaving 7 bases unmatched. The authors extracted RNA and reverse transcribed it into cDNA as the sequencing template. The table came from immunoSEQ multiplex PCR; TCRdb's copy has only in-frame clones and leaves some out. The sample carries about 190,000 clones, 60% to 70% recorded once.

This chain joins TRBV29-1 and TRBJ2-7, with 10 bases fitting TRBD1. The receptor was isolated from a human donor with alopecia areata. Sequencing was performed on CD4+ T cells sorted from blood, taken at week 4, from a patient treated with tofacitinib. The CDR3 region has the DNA TGCAGCGCCCGGGACAGGGGTGGGTACGAGCAGTACTTC. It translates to CSARDRGGYEQYF.